This T cell receptor beta chain was captured by sequencing in a study of cytomegalovirus exposure and HLA in healthy donors. Study results and caveats: Confirmation was obtained in vitro that a few CMV-associated chains are specific for CMV antigens. The classifier reportedly diagnosed cytomegalovirus status with high sensitivity and specificity.

Researchers ran the PCR with 60 Vbeta and 13 Jbeta primers. Libraries were prepared by immunoSEQ multiplex PCR; TCRdb keeps only in-frame clonotypes and omits some of them. The table lists 150,000 to 250,000 clones, about four fifths of them singletons. With respect to this clone: What it recognizes is unknown.

Input material: PBMCs. The sequence derives from a girl aged 10-17 years in good health and CMV-seropositive.

This CDR3 reads CASSLVWTGNTEAFF. The CDR3 region has the DNA TGTGCCAGCAGCTTAGTGTGGACAGGGAACACTGAAGCTTTCTTT. The chain couples TRBV7-2 to TRBJ1-1; 7 bases align to TRBD1. Trimming at V came to 1 base and at J to 1 base, leaving 3 bases not matched to a gene. Germline V CDR1 and CDR2: SGHTA, FQGNSA. This CDR3 spans 15 amino acids.